A selection of T cell receptor beta chains follows, all from one sample in a study of T cells expressing NK-cell markers. After re-calling the 5' RACE reads, TCRdb lists one entry per CDR3 protein, DNA absent. This sample's table has hundreds of thousands of distinct CDR3 sequences. Sequences were obtained from blood T cells: a sorted CD56 or NKG2C T cell subset, CD4+ or CD8+ T cells, or bulk PBMC T cells (not recorded which). These receptors were obtained from a man aged 18-30 years in good health. CDR3s include the opening cysteine and the closing phenylalanine or tryptophan.

14,TRBJ2-5,TRBV2,CASRNRDLVETQYF
15,TRBJ2-1,TRBV4-2,CASSQEDHVANEQFF
22,TRBJ2-3,TRBV7-1,CASSSKRLELAGAEDITDTQYF
16,TRBJ2-7,TRBV7-2,CASSLREGGLIYEQYF
12,TRBJ2-1,TRBV29-1,CSAPDGWDEQFF
15,TRBJ2-1,TRBV5-5,CASSIPGLVNNEQFF
13,TRBJ1-5,TRBV7-8,CASSLVITWPQHF
18,TRBJ2-3,TRBV6-5,CASSYTSQQGARGDTQYF
13,TRBJ2-5,TRBV27,CASTGRDQETQYF
15,TRBJ2-2,TRBV15,CATAPSGTNTGELFF
16,TRBJ2-3,TRBV5-1,CASSSKREMLLDTQYF
21,TRBJ2-5,TRBV11-2,CASSLDPGGRRAGSLGETQYF
13,TRBJ2-7,TRBV20-1,CSATRGFAHEQYF
15,TRBJ2-5,TRBV6-2/TRBV6-3,CASSYPRGNQETQYF
15,TRBJ2-5,TRBV28,CASRPGAGGGETQYF
13,TRBJ2-1,TRBV12-3/TRBV12-4,CASSRLAGGYKFF
16,TRBJ2-5,TRBV12-3/TRBV12-4,CASSRRLAEIQETQYF
15,TRBJ2-3,TRBV20-1,CSARDSSGISDTQYF
13,TRBJ2-1,TRBV30,CAWTSLAGKGQFF
15,TRBJ2-7,TRBV7-9,CASRYEGSSGYEQYF
15,TRBJ2-1,TRBV20-1,CSARGGTVMNNEQFF
15,TRBJ2-7,TRBV27,CASSLGGGPNYEQYF
14,TRBJ1-6,TRBV20-1,CSATPGTANSPLHF
15,TRBJ2-2,TRBV12-5,CATQPSGSYTGELFF
16,TRBJ2-1,TRBV12-3/TRBV12-4,CASSLGTRSSYNEQFF
19,TRBJ2-2,TRBV6-1,CASRQQTPGTAMFTGELFF
13,TRBJ1-2,TRBV12-3/TRBV12-4,CASSLASFAGYTF
16,TRBJ1-3,TRBV5-4,CASSDGGGIAGNTIYF
15,TRBJ1-1,TRBV6-1,CASSDPSGENTEAFF
12,TRBJ1-1,TRBV20-1,CSATKISTEAFF
13,TRBJ2-1,TRBV3-1,CASSGRTLNEQFF
15,TRBJ1-1,TRBV6-2/TRBV6-3,CASRDRDGMNTEAFF
16,TRBJ2-3,TRBV14,CASSQDTGRGTDTQYF
18,TRBJ1-4,TRBV4-2,CASSQAQSPRATNEKLFF
14,TRBJ2-3,TRBV5-4,CASSADYYTDTQYF
16,TRBJ2-7,TRBV5-6,CASSLKTGLAGSEQYF
11,TRBJ2-1,TRBV29-1,CSVDFSSEQFF
15,TRBJ2-5,TRBV6-5,CASSYQGAKVETQYF
14,TRBJ2-2,TRBV6-2/TRBV6-3,CASSPGTATGELFF
15,TRBJ1-5,TRBV7-8,CASSLRRGVNWPQHF
15,TRBJ2-1,TRBV5-5,CASSSRDSYNNEQFF
12,TRBJ2-3,TRBV6-6,CASSAGEDTQYF
14,TRBJ2-7,TRBV15,CATSGPTGPYEQYF
14,TRBJ2-7,TRBV6-2/TRBV6-3,CASSGQLSSYEQYF
14,TRBJ1-6,TRBV12-3/TRBV12-4,CASSVGLTKTPLHF
14,TRBJ1-2,TRBV12-3/TRBV12-4,CASSLNDRVYGYTF
15,TRBJ1-1,TRBV5-5,CASSDPRALNTEAFF
14,TRBJ2-2,TRBV20-1,CSASFDRVDGELFF
14,TRBJ2-3,TRBV5-1,CASSLVKFRDTQYF
15,TRBJ2-1,TRBV27,CASSSSGRARNEQFF
15,TRBJ2-1,TRBV5-5,CASRQGASGYNEQFF
14,TRBJ1-2,TRBV11-2,CASSPLRAGEGYTF
14,TRBJ2-5,TRBV29-1,CSVEVYRTQETQYF
13,TRBJ1-2,TRBV10-3,CAISAGTNYGYTF
14,TRBJ1-1,TRBV20-1,CSAKSRGRDTEAFF
17,TRBJ2-2,TRBV4-2,CASSPSLLGADGGELFF
15,TRBJ2-5,TRBV10-3,CAISLGDSRQETQYF
14,TRBJ2-3,TRBV20-1,CSASGQGITDTQYF
15,TRBJ2-6,TRBV12-3/TRBV12-4,CASSSRQAGANVLTF
15,TRBJ2-3,TRBV25-1,CASSEYRLTTDTQYF